This T cell receptor (beta chain) was observed in a study of blood T cell repertoires in COVID-19. For the study at large: Sites across the United States, Italy and Spain contributed samples from acute and convalescent COVID-19. T cells, B-cell-depleted T cells, or PBMCs provided the cDNA or gDNA that served as material.

The CDR3 runs 17 residues. Germline V gene data show CDR1 as SNHLY and CDR2 as FYNNEI. V lost 3 bases, J lost 3 bases, and 13 bases stayed unmatched. Study processing details: Reference gene primer amplification gave estimated nucleated cell counts. The protocol was immunoSEQ multiplex PCR, while the TCRdb copy is restricted to in-frame clones and leaves out a portion. The V and J calls and clone size come from that table; D and trimming were worked out from the DNA. Of 250,000 to 400,000 clones in the sample, 90% were seen once. The sample was peripheral blood. V is TRBV2 and J is TRBJ2-7, with TRBD1 matching over 8 bases. This sequence originates from a woman between 25 and 40 years old with COVID-19, enrolled during active disease. The CDR3 nucleotides read TGTGCCAGCAGTGAGTCGTTGGGGACAGGTAACGACTACGAGCAGTACTTC. The encoded protein is CASSESLGTGNDYEQYF.